The 26 T cell receptor beta chains listed next were all sequenced from one sample in a study of neurological immune-mediated disorders. TCRdb redid the calling of the 5' RACE reads with MiXCR, one entry per CDR3 protein. The profile covers 77,000 or so distinct CDR3 sequences, with about 9.5% appearing a single time and about 1.7% taken by the ten largest. Sequencing was done on a sample of PBMCs. Every receptor here comes from a man between 45 and 60 years old in good health.

The table lists this clonotype with many counts. The chain couples TRBV7-2 to TRBJ2-1; either TRBD1 or TRBD2 may fit D (6 bases each). Germline V gene data show CDR1 as SGHTA and CDR2 as FQGNSA. The germline V and J ends were trimmed by 1 base and 2 bases, with 12 bases remaining between them. The CDR3 loop spans 16 amino acids. The CDR3, as DNA: TGTGCCAGCAGCTTAGTCGGGGGCACCGCCTACAATGAGCAGTTCTTC. Its translation is CASSLVGGTAYNEQFF.

Many counts were recorded for this clonotype. The chain couples TRBV5-1 to TRBJ1-2, with 10 bases matching TRBD1. CDR1 SGHRS and CDR2 YFSETQ come from the germline V gene. The trim removed 4 bases at V and 5 bases at J, leaving 2 bases unmatched. This CDR3 is built from 13 residues. The chain's CDR3 is CASSTGQGYGYTF. In nucleotides, the CDR3 is TGCGCCAGCAGCACGGGACAGGGGTATGGCTACACCTTC.

Remarks on this clonotype: One junction end does not reproduce the germline sequence, and a read error may be involved. The chain couples TRBV29-1 to TRBJ1-4; TRBD1 matches at 7 bases. The length of the CDR3 is 13 residues. Germline V gives CDR1 SQVTM, CDR2 ANQGSEA. CDR3: CSATGVLNEKPFF. Here the CDR3 DNA reads TGCAGCGCCACAGGGGTTTTGAATGAAAAACCGTTTTTT.

There are many counts of this clonotype. CDR3 sequence reads: CASSPGGYYEQYF. The CDR3 DNA reads as TGTGCCAGCAGTCCGGGAGGCTACTACGAGCAGTACTTC. This chain links TRBV6-2 or TRBV6-3 with TRBJ2-7; 7 positions match TRBD2. V lost 5 bases and J lost 3; bases outside the gene matches: 4. CDR3 length: 13 residues. CDR1 and CDR2 (germline): MNHEY, SVGEGT.

This clonotype has at least ten counts. V is TRBV5-1 and J is TRBJ2-4; 7 nucleotides line up with TRBD2. The V gene's germline CDR1 is SGHRS and CDR2 YFSETQ. The CDR3 totals 14 residues. V lost 2 bases, J lost 9 bases, and 8 bases stayed unmatched. This chain's CDR3 is CASSLLIGEGIQYF. The CDR3, as DNA: TGCGCCAGCAGCTTACTTATAGGGGAGGGCATTCAGTACTTC. The full variable domain, its missing parts supplied by reference TRBV5-1 and TRBJ2-4, is KAGVTQTPRYLIKTRGQQVTLSCSPISGHRSVSWYQQTPGQGLQFLFEYFSETQRNKGNFPGRFSGRQFSNSRSEMNVSTLELGDSALYLCASSLLIGEGIQYFGAGTRLSVL.

The sample holds many counts of this clonotype. The chain has TRBV29-1 and TRBJ1-2, with D possibly matching TRBD1 (5 bases). Per the germline V gene, CDR1 is SQVTM and CDR2 is ANQGSEA. The CDR3 loop spans 14 amino acids. Trimming took off 2 bases at V and 3 bases at J, with 13 bases between the two ends. CDR3 protein: CSVEKGTGDYGYTF. The CDR3 nucleotides read TGCAGCGTTGAAAAGGGCACGGGGGACTATGGCTACACCTTC.

This clonotype was observed at least ten times. The CDR3 loop is CASQPAGTAQETQYF. The DNA of the CDR3 is TGTGCCAGCCAGCCAGCGGGGACAGCACAAGAGACCCAGTACTTC. The chain carries TRBV25-1 and TRBJ2-5; D may correspond to TRBD1 or TRBD2 (7 bases each). The CDR3 has 15 amino acids. In germline, CDR1 is MGHDK, CDR2 SYGVNS. V lost 8 bases, J lost 2 bases, and 18 bases lay in between.

This clonotype was found many times. The chain uses TRBV24-1 and TRBJ2-2, with 9 bases identical to TRBD2. The germline V gene has CDR1 KGHDR and CDR2 SFDVKD. Germline trimming cut 3 bases from V and 4 bases from J; bases unmatched to any gene: 8. The CDR3 consists of 17 residues. This chain's CDR3 is CATSDPIAGVGTGELFF. In nucleotides, the CDR3 is TGTGCCACCAGTGATCCGATAGCGGGAGTGGGCACCGGGGAGCTGTTTTTT.

This clonotype was counted ten times or more. The chain employs TRBV12-3 or TRBV12-4 and TRBJ2-2, with D unclear. Between the trimmed V and J ends, which lost 3 bases and 8 bases, there was a span of 10 bases. The CDR3 has 13 residues. The CDR3 coding sequence is TGTGCCAGCAGTTTGGCAGCCGCTGGGGAGCTGTTTTTT. Translated, it gives CASSLAAAGELFF.

This clonotype has a count of ten or more. V gene TRBV12-3 or TRBV12-4 combines with J gene TRBJ2-2; D gene uncertain. The CDR3 runs to 13 residues. V lost 5 bases to trimming and J lost 4 bases, with 8 bases between them. CDR3 nucleotides: TGTGCCAGCAGTCCCTTAAGCACCGGGGAGCTGTTTTTT. As protein: CASSPLSTGELFF.

Ten or more counts support this clonotype. The V and J genes are TRBV5-6 and TRBJ2-5, with TRBD1 identical over 10 bases. The CDR3 has 16 amino acids. The V gene's germline CDR1 is SGHDT and CDR2 YYEEEE. The V segment lost 2 bases and the J segment 5 bases; nucleotides outside the gene matches: 9. The CDR3 here is CASSLLLTGGAETQYF. The CDR3, as DNA: TGTGCCAGCAGCTTACTACTGACAGGGGGCGCCGAGACCCAGTACTTC. Supplemented by reference TRBV5-6 and TRBJ2-5, the full variable domain reads DAGVTQSPTHLIKTRGQQVTLRCSPKSGHDTVSWYQQALGQGPQFIFQYYEEEERQRGNFPDRFSGHQFPNYSSELNVNALLLGDSALYLCASSLLLTGGAETQYFGPGTRLLVL.

This clonotype was counted ten times or more. The V call is TRBV5-1, the J call TRBJ2-3; 7 bases line up with TRBD2. The germline CDR1 and CDR2 sequences are SGHRS and YFSETQ. Trimming took 5 bases from V and 6 from J; bases not matched to a gene: 15. CDR3 length equals 16 residues. In DNA, the CDR3 is TGCGCCAGCAGTCGGGCCGGGGAGGGCCGTGGGGATACGCAGTATTTT. Amino acid sequence: CASSRAGEGRGDTQYF.

With respect to this clonotype: The junction differs from germline at one of its ends, possibly a read error. The chain joins TRBV12-3 or TRBV12-4 to TRBJ2-7, with 10 bases identical to TRBD2. The CDR3 contains 16 residues. CDR3 sequence: CAISLESSGRAYEQYF. The CDR3 DNA reads TGTGCCATCAGTTTAGAGTCTAGCGGGAGAGCCTACGAGCAGTACTTC.

This clonotype was counted many times. The V and J genes are TRBV7-2 and TRBJ2-7; 10 bases align to TRBD1. V dropped 5 bases and J dropped 3; count of bases not matched to a gene: 7. The CDR3 totals 15 residues. Germline CDR1 is SGHTA and CDR2 is FQGNSA. In nucleotides, the CDR3 is TGTGCCAGCAGCGGGGCTGGGACAGGGGTCTACGAGCAGTACTTC. This codes for CASSGAGTGVYEQYF.

This clonotype was detected ten times or more. The V call is TRBV6-5, the J call TRBJ1-1; no firm D call. The CDR3 sequence is 13 residues long. Germline values: CDR1 MNHEY, CDR2 SVGAGI. V was pared by 7 bases and J by 0 bases, with 9 bases between. CDR3 in amino acids: CASKKTLNTEAFF. CDR3 bases: TGTGCCAGCAAGAAGACGCTGAACACTGAAGCTTTCTTT.

This clonotype appeared many times. The rearrangement links TRBV7-2 to TRBJ2-7; no reliable D call. The length of the CDR3 is 13 residues. The germline gives CDR1 SGHTA, CDR2 FQGNSA. V lost 5 bases to trimming and J lost 3 bases, with 11 bases between them. CDR3 bases: TGTGCCAGCAGCCCGGACGGCCTCTACGAGCAGTACTTC. It encodes CASSPDGLYEQYF.

There are a few counts of this clonotype. The J gene is TRBJ2-1, the V gene TRBV20-1; no firm D call. V was clipped by 7 bases and J by 9 bases, with 13 bases between them. The CDR3 has 11 residues. Per germline, CDR1 DFQATT and CDR2 SNEGSKA (reference sequence). The CDR3 spells CSVPPSGEQFF. CDR3 coding DNA: TGCAGTGTTCCCCCGTCGGGTGAGCAGTTCTTC.

As to this clonotype: This sequence may be a read error, since a much larger clone differs from it by one base. This chain joins TRBV11-2 and TRBJ1-1, with D possibly TRBD1 on 5 matching bases. The CDR3 consists of 17 residues. Germline assignment: CDR1 SGHAT and CDR2 FQNNGV. Trimming removed 1 base at V and 2 bases at J, with 17 bases between. The DNA for the CDR3 is TGTGCCAGCAGCTTAGTGGGGAGGGGCCCGATTAACACTGAAGCTTTCTTT. It specifies CASSLVGRGPINTEAFF.

This clonotype was seen many times. The chain carries TRBV5-1 and TRBJ2-1; 9 bases match TRBD1. Per germline, CDR1 SGHRS and CDR2 YFSETQ. Trimming removed 4 bases from V and 7 bases from J; junction bases left unmatched: 9. The CDR3 is 15 residues long. The DNA for the CDR3 is TGCGCCAGCAGCCTAGGGACAGGGAGAGTTAATGAGCAGTTCTTC. It is translated as CASSLGTGRVNEQFF.

This clonotype was detected only a few times. CDR3 DNA: TGTGCCAGCAGTATCTTCCGGGACAGGGGTTATCAGCCCCAGCATTTT. Translated: CASSIFRDRGYQPQHF. V gene TRBV6-1 combines with J gene TRBJ1-5; TRBD1 matches 10 bases. The CDR3 covers 16 residues. Germline assignment: CDR1 MNHNS and CDR2 SASEGT. V trimming: 5 bases; J trimming: 5 bases; junction bases outside the gene matches: 9.

This clonotype was counted many times. The chain couples TRBV11-2 to TRBJ1-1; D remains unclear. The CDR3 is 13 amino acids. In germline, CDR1 is SGHAT, CDR2 FQNNGV. Trimming stripped 1 base from V and 3 bases from J, with 6 bases between. CDR3 bases: TGTGCCAGCAGCTTAGCCTGGGACACTGAAGCTTTCTTT. Encoded protein: CASSLAWDTEAFF.

This clonotype was detected many times. The V and J genes are TRBV12-3 or TRBV12-4 and TRBJ2-5; no clear D gene. The V end lost 1 base, the J end lost 5 bases, and 8 bases lay between the germline ends. The CDR3 runs to 13 residues. CDR3 DNA sequence: TGTGCCAGCAGTTTAGGGGCGGTGGAGACCCAGTACTTC. Translation: CASSLGAVETQYF.

A word on this clonotype: A much larger clone sits a single nucleotide away, making a read error possible. The chain joins TRBV11-2 to TRBJ2-1; 7 bases are a match to TRBD2. The V and J ends lost 8 bases and 6 bases, in that order; junction bases with no gene match: 10. The CDR3 is made up of 14 amino acids. Per germline, CDR1 SGHAT and CDR2 FQNNGV. This CDR3 reads CASRRWGGCNEQFF. CDR3 sequence (DNA): TGTGCCAGCCGTCGGTGGGGGGGATGCAATGAGCAGTTCTTC. Variable domain in full (rest from reference TRBV11-2 and TRBJ2-1): EAGVAQSPRYKIIEKRQSVAFWCNPISGHATLYWYQQILGQGPKLLIQFQNNGVVDDSQLPKDRFSAERLKGVDSTLKIQPAKLEDSAVYLCASRRWGGCNEQFFGPGTRLTVL.

The sample holds many counts of this clonotype. V and J are TRBV4-3 and TRBJ2-4; the D call may be TRBD1 or TRBD2 (5 bases each). Germline assignment: CDR1 LGHNA and CDR2 YSLEER. The ends were cut back, 0 bases at V and 3 bases at J, with 12 bases in the middle. The CDR3 is made up of 16 amino acids. The CDR3: CASSQEWGSGKNIQYF. The CDR3 nucleotides read TGCGCCAGCAGCCAAGAATGGGGGTCGGGCAAAAACATTCAGTACTTC.

Ten or more counts support this clonotype. The chain uses TRBV7-2 and TRBJ2-3; tentatively, D is TRBD2 (5 bases). Germline CDR1 SGHTA, CDR2 FQGNSA. Trimming removed 3 bases from V and 5 bases from J, with 9 bases in between. The CDR3 runs to 13 residues. CDR3 coding DNA: TGTGCCAGCAGCTTTGCTCGGGAAGATACGCAGTATTTT. Its protein is CASSFAREDTQYF.

This clonotype occurred many times. The chain combines TRBV20-1 with TRBJ2-6; TRBD2 agrees at 11 bases. The CDR3 loop spans 16 amino acids. V gave up 6 bases and J gave up 3 bases; unmatched junction bases: 7. Germline V lookup: CDR1 DFQATT, CDR2 SNEGSKA (reference sequence). The CDR3 here is CSATRLAGGGANVLTF. CDR3 nucleotide sequence: TGCAGTGCCACGAGGCTAGCGGGAGGTGGGGCCAACGTCCTGACTTTC.